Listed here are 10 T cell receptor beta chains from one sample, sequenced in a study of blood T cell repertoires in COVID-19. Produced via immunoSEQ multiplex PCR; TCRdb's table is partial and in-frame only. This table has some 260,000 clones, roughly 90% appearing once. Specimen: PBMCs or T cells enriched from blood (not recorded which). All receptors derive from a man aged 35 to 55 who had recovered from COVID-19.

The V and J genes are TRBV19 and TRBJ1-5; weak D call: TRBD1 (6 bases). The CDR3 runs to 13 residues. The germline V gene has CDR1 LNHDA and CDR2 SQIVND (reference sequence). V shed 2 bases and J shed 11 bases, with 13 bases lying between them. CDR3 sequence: CASSILQGTAQHF. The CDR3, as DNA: TGTGCCAGTAGTATATTACAGGGCACAGCCCAGCATTTT.

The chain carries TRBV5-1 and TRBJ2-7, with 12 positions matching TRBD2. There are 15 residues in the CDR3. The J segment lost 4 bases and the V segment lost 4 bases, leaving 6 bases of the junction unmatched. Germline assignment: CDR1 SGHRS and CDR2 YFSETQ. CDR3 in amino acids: CASSPGLAGLYEQYF. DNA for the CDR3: TGCGCCAGCAGCCCCGGACTAGCGGGGCTATACGAGCAGTACTTC.

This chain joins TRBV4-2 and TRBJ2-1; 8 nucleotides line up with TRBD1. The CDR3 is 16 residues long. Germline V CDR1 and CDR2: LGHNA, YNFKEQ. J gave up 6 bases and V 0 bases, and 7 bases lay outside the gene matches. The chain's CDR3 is CASSQDRGQGGNEQFF. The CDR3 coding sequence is TGTGCCAGCAGCCAAGATAGAGGACAGGGAGGCAATGAGCAGTTCTTC.

The CDR3 here is CASNRQATDTQYF. The CDR3 DNA reads as TGTGCCAGCAACCGTCAGGCAACAGATACGCAGTATTTT. This chain links TRBV27 with TRBJ2-3; no reliable D call. Per germline, CDR1 MNHEY and CDR2 SMNVEV (reference sequence). V shed 7 bases and J shed 3 bases, with 11 bases lying between them. The CDR3 contains 13 residues.

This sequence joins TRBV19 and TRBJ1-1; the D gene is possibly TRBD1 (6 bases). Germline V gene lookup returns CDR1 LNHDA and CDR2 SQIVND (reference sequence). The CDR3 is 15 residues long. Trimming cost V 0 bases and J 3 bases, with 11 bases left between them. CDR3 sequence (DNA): TGTGCCAGTAGTATAGAGGCGGGGGGGCACACTGAAGCTTTCTTT. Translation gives CASSIEAGGHTEAFF.

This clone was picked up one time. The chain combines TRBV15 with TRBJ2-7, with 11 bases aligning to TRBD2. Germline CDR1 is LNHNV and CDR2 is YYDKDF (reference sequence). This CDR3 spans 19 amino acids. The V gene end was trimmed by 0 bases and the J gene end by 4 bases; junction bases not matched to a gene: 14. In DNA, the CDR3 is TGTGCCACCAGCAGAGATCCTCCTAGCGGGGGGTCTAAGCGGTACGAGCAGTACTTC. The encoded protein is CATSRDPPSGGSKRYEQYF.

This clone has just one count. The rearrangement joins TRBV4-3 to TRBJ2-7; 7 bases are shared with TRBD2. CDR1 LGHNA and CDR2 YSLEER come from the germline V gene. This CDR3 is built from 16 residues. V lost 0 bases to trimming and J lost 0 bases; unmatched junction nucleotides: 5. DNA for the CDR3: TGCGCCAGCAGCCAAGATGTTAGCGGGTCCTCCTACGAGCAGTACTTC. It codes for CASSQDVSGSSYEQYF.

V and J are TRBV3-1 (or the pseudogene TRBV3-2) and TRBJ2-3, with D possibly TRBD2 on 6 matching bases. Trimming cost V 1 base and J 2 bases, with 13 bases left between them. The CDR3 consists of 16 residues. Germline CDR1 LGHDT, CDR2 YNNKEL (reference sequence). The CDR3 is CASSQAGLTNTDTQYF. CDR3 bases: TGTGCCAGCAGCCAAGCTGGACTAACTAACACAGATACGCAGTATTTT.

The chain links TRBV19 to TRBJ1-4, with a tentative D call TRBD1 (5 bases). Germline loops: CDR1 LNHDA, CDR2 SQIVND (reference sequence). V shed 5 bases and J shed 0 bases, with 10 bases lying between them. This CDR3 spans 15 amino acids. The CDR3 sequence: CASSFVQATNEKLFF. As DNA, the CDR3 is TGTGCCAGTAGTTTCGTACAGGCAACTAATGAAAAACTGTTTTTT.

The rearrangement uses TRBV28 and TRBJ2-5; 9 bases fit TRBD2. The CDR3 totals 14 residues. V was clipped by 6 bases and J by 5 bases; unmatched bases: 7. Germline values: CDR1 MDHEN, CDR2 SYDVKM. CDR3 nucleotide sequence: TGTGCCAGCAGGATAGCGGGAGCGTGGGAGACCCAGTACTTC. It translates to CASRIAGAWETQYF.